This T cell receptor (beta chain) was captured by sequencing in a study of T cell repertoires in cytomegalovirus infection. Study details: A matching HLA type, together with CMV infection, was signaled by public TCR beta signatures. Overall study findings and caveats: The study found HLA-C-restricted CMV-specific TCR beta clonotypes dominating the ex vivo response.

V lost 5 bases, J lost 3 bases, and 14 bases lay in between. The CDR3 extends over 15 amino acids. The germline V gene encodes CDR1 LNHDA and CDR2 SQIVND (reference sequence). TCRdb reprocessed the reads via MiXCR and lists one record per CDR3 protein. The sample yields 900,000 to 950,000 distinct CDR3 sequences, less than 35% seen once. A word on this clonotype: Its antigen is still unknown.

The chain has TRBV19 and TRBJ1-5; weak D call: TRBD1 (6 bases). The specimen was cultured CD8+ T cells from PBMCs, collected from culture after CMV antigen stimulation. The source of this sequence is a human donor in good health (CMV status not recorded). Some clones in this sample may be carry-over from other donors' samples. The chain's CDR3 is CASSLDWTDNQPQHF. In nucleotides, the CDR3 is TGTGCCAGTAGTCTCGACTGGACAGACAATCAGCCCCAGCATTTT. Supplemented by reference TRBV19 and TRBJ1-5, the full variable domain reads DGGITQSPKYLFRKEGQNVTLSCEQNLNHDAMYWYRQDPGQGLRLIYYSQIVNDFQKGDIAEGYSVSREKKESFPLTVTSAQKNPTAFYLCASSLDWTDNQPQHFGDGTRLSIL.